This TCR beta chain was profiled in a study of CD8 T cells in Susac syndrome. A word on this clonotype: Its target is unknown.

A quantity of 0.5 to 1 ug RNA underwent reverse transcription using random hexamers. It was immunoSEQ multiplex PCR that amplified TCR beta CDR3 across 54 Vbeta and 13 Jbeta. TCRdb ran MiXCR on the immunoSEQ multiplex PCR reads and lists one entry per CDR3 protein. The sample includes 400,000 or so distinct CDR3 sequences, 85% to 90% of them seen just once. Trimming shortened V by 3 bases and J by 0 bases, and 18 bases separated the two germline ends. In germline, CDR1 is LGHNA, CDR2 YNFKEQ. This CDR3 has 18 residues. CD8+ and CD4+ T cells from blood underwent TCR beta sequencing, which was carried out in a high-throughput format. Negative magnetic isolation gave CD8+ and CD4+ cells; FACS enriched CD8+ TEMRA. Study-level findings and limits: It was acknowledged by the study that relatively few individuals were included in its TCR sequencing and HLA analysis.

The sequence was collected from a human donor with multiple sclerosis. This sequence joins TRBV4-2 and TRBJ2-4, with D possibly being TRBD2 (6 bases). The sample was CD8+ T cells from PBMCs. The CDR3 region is CASSHFTTGDLAKNIQYF. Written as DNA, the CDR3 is TGTGCCAGCAGCCACTTCACGACGGGGGACTTAGCCAAAAACATTCAGTACTTC.